A selection of T cell receptor beta chains follows, all from one sample in a study of T cells in pancreatic ductal adenocarcinoma. Data came from immunoSEQ multiplex PCR; TCRdb stores just in-frame clones and leaves some out. The sample includes about 12,000 clones, 86% of them seen just once. The source material was PBMCs. Every receptor here comes from a human donor with pancreatic ductal adenocarcinoma. The CDR3 runs from the conserved cysteine through the conserved F or W. The order of the fields is V gene, clone size, J gene, D gene, CDR3 protein, CDR3 DNA. D genes are given only for firm matches. Clone size appears in some rows only: once, few, many, or a class for an expanded clone.

>TRBV21-1|NA|TRBJ2-2|NA
CASSNWTNSNTGELFF
TGTGCCAGCAGCAACTGGACAAATTCGAACACCGGGGAGCTGTTTTTT
>TRBV6-1|NA|TRBJ1-2|NA
CASSYTYGYTF
TGTGCCAGCAGTTACACCTATGGCTACACCTTC
>TRBV28|NA|TRBJ2-3|TRBD2
CASSWRGGGTDTQYF
TGTGCCAGCAGTTGGCGGGGAGGGGGCACAGATACGCAGTATTTT
>TRBV19|once|TRBJ1-3|NA
CASSQPVGSGNTIYF
TGTGCCAGTAGTCAACCCGTGGGCTCTGGAAACACCATATATTTT
>TRBV11-2|NA|TRBJ2-3|NA
CASSLGSQPLTDTQYF
TGTGCCAGCAGCTTAGGATCGCAGCCACTCACAGATACGCAGTATTTT
>TRBV29-1|NA|TRBJ2-1|NA
CSVDGEGDEQFF
TGCAGCGTTGACGGCGAAGGGGATGAGCAGTTCTTC
>TRBV6-6|NA|TRBJ1-6|NA
CASRGGGTGSPLHF
TGTGCCAGCAGAGGGGGGGGGACGGGATCACCCCTCCACTTT
>TRBV20-1|NA|TRBJ2-3|NA
CSASWQGPQYF
TGCAGTGCTAGTTGGCAGGGGCCGCAGTATTTT
>TRBV6-5|NA|TRBJ2-5|TRBD1
CASSYGGTGAETQYF
TGTGCCAGCAGTTACGGTGGGACAGGGGCGGAGACCCAGTACTTC
>TRBV4-1|NA|TRBJ2-7|TRBD1
CASSPSQDRGQWEQYF
TGCGCCAGCAGCCCAAGCCAGGACAGGGGGCAGTGGGAGCAGTACTTC
>TRBV6-1|NA|TRBJ2-3|TRBD2
CASGGLVGGGTQYF
TGTGCCAGCGGGGGACTAGTGGGAGGCGGTACGCAGTATTTT
>TRBV4-2|NA|TRBJ2-1|TRBD2
CASSQVGGRDYNEQFF
TGTGCCAGCAGCCAAGTTGGGGGGAGGGACTACAATGAGCAGTTCTTC
>TRBV6-5|once|TRBJ2-5|NA
CASSAGETQYF
TGTGCCAGCAGCGCCGGGGAGACCCAGTACTTC
>TRBV6-1|NA|TRBJ2-7|NA
CASSEAGGPYEQYF
TGTGCCAGCAGTGAAGCAGGGGGGCCCTACGAGCAGTACTTC
>TRBV10-3|NA|TRBJ1-1|NA
CAISDPGTEAFF
TGTGCCATCAGTGACCCGGGCACTGAAGCTTTCTTT
>TRBV27|NA|TRBJ2-6|NA
CASKDSYGANVLTF
TGTGCCAGTAAGGACAGCTATGGGGCCAACGTCCTGACTTTC
>TRBV18|NA|TRBJ2-7|NA
CASSPSSSYEQYF
TGTGCCAGCTCACCAAGCAGTTCCTACGAGCAGTACTTC
>TRBV15|NA|TRBJ1-2|TRBD1
CATSRGTDDYGYTF
TGTGCCACCAGCCGTGGGACAGACGACTATGGCTACACCTTC
>TRBV5-6|NA|TRBJ1-4|NA
CASSSTPTGSTNEKLFF
TGTGCCAGCAGCTCGACCCCCACAGGGTCAACTAATGAAAAACTGTTTTTT
>TRBV6-6|once|TRBJ1-1|NA
CASSYSTQVGSKAFF
TGTGCCAGCAGTTACTCGACACAGGTTGGTTCAAAGGCTTTCTTT
>TRBV28|NA|TRBJ2-4|TRBD1
CASSPRGPGAKNIQYF
TGTGCCAGCAGTCCCAGGGGGCCGGGAGCCAAAAACATTCAGTACTTC
>TRBV6-5|NA|TRBJ2-1|NA
CASSLAEEQFF
TGTGCCAGTTCCTTAGCGGAAGAGCAGTTCTTC
>TRBV11-2|few|TRBJ2-1|NA
CASSLDLVRARHNEQFF
TGTGCCAGCAGCTTAGATCTAGTCCGGGCTCGGCACAATGAGCAGTTCTTC
>TRBV19|NA|TRBJ1-2|TRBD1
CASRAGQGQLGYGYTF
TGTGCCAGTAGGGCCGGACAGGGCCAATTGGGGTATGGCTACACCTTC
>TRBV5-5|NA|TRBJ2-3|NA
CASSLETDTQYF
TGTGCCAGCAGCTTGGAGACAGATACGCAGTATTTT
>TRBV7-2|NA|TRBJ2-7|TRBD1
CASSFQQGASYEQYF
TGTGCCAGCAGCTTTCAACAGGGGGCTTCCTACGAGCAGTACTTC
>TRBV19|NA|TRBJ1-1|NA
CATRSGGANTEAFF
TGTGCCACCCGGTCGGGGGGCGCGAACACTGAAGCTTTCTTT
>TRBV7-9|NA|TRBJ2-5|NA
CASSFGAQETQYF
TGTGCCAGCTCCTTCGGGGCCCAAGAGACCCAGTACTTC
>TRBV2|few|TRBJ2-5|NA
CASSDQRAQETQYF
TGTGCCAGCAGTGATCAGCGAGCCCAAGAGACCCAGTACTTC
>TRBV7-9|NA|TRBJ2-5|TRBD2
CASSLILAGGETQYF
TGTGCCAGCAGCTTAATTCTAGCGGGAGGAGAGACCCAGTACTTC
>TRBV7-9|NA|TRBJ2-7|NA
CASSSSQGAEQYF
TGTGCCAGCAGCTCCTCCCAAGGCGCCGAGCAGTACTTC
>TRBV6-6|NA|TRBJ1-6|TRBD1
CASSSSGGSSPLHF
TGTGCCAGCAGTTCATCAGGGGGCAGTTCACCCCTCCACTTT
>TRBV10-3|NA|TRBJ2-7|NA
CAISPTQYYEQYF
TGTGCCATCAGTCCCACCCAATACTACGAGCAGTACTTC
>TRBV11-2|NA|TRBJ2-5|NA
CASSLPAGARKGTQYF
TGTGCCAGCAGCTTACCCGCGGGGGCCAGGAAAGGGACCCAGTACTTC
>TRBV19|NA|TRBJ2-2|NA
CASSADLAVGNTGELFF
TGTGCCAGTAGTGCGGATTTAGCGGTTGGGAACACCGGGGAGCTGTTTTTT
>TRBV6-5|NA|TRBJ2-7|TRBD1
CASSSPGTGIHEQYF
TGTGCCAGCAGTTCCCCTGGGACAGGGATCCACGAGCAGTACTTC
>TRBV19|NA|TRBJ2-3|NA
CASSSYDTQYF
TGTGCCAGTAGTAGCTATGATACGCAGTATTTT
>TRBV23-1|NA|TRBJ2-5|NA
CASSLPSQETQYF
TGCGCCAGCAGTCTACCATCCCAAGAGACCCAGTACTTC
>TRBV5-1|NA|TRBJ1-4|NA
CASSLAGTTNEKLFF
TGCGCCAGCAGCTTAGCGGGAACAACTAATGAAAAACTGTTTTTT
>TRBV5-8|NA|TRBJ2-7|TRBD1
CASSVTGTGSGEQYF
TGTGCCAGCAGCGTCACCGGGACAGGGAGTGGCGAGCAGTACTTC
>TRBV7-2|NA|TRBJ1-2|NA
CASSATAAIQATYGYTF
TGTGCCAGCAGCGCCACCGCTGCTATACAGGCGACCTATGGCTACACCTTC
>TRBV6-6|NA|TRBJ2-7|NA
CASSSSTGAYEQYF
TGTGCCAGCAGTTCCTCGACAGGAGCCTACGAGCAGTACTTC
>TRBV7-9|NA|TRBJ1-4|TRBD1
CASSLVWDSNIENEKLFF
TGTGCCAGCAGCTTAGTCTGGGACAGCAACATCGAGAATGAAAAACTGTTTTTT
>TRBV29-1|NA|TRBJ1-2|NA
CSVEDRGWDGYTF
TGCAGCGTTGAAGACCGGGGCTGGGATGGCTACACCTTC
>TRBV27|NA|TRBJ2-5|NA
CASSFSALRGRTQTQYF
TGTGCCAGCAGTTTTTCCGCGCTACGGGGGAGGACCCAGACCCAGTACTTC
>TRBV6-6|NA|TRBJ2-4|NA
CASSLVGGNIQYF
TGTGCCAGCAGTTTAGTGGGGGGAAACATTCAGTACTTC
>TRBV7-3|NA|TRBJ2-2|NA
CASSLYGEGELFF
TGTGCCAGCAGCTTATACGGGGAGGGGGAGCTGTTTTTT
>TRBV6-5|once|TRBJ2-1|NA
CASSYSRTNYNEQFF
TGTGCCAGCAGTTACTCCCGGACCAACTACAATGAGCAGTTCTTC
>TRBV12-5|NA|TRBJ2-1|NA
CASGTSRVQFF
TGTGCTAGTGGCACTTCTAGGGTGCAGTTCTTC
>TRBV4-1|few|TRBJ1-2|NA
CASSLRDGSQANYGYTF
TGCGCCAGCAGCCTCCGGGACGGATCACAAGCTAACTATGGCTACACCTTC
>TRBV4-2|NA|TRBJ2-4|TRBD2
CASSQELAGTKNIQYF
TGTGCCAGCAGCCAGGAACTAGCGGGGACTAAAAACATTCAGTACTTC
>TRBV10-3|once|TRBJ1-4|NA
CATGTNEKLFF
TGTGCCACAGGTACTAATGAAAAACTGTTTTTT
>TRBV11-2|NA|TRBJ2-7|NA
CASSLRWEKGYEQYF
TGTGCCAGCAGCTTACGGTGGGAGAAGGGCTACGAGCAGTACTTC